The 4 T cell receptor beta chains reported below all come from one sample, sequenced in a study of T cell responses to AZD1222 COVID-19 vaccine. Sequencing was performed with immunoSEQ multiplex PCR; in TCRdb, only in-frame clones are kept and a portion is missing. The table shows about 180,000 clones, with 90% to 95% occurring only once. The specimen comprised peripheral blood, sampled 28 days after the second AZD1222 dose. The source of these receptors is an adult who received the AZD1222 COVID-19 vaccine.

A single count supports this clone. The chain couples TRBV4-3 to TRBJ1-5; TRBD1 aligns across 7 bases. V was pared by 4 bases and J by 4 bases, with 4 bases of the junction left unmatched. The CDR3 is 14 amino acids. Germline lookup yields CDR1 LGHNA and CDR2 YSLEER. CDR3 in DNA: TGCGCCAGCAGCCCCTGGACAGGTAATCAGCCCCAGCATTTT. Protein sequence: CASSPWTGNQPQHF.

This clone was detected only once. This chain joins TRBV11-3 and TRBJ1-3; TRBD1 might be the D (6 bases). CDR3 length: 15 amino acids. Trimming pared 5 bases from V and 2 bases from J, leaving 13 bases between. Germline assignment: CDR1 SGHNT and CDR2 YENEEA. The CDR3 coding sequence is TGTGCCAGCAGCCCGGACAGCACCCCTGGAAACACCATATATTTT. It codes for CASSPDSTPGNTIYF.

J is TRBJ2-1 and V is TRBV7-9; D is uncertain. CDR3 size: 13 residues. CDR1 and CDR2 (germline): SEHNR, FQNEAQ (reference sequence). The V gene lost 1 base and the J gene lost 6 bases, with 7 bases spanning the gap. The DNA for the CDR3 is TGTGCCAGCAGCTTAGTTTGGGGCAATGAGCAGTTCTTC. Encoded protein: CASSLVWGNEQFF.

CDR3 sequence (DNA): TGTGCCAGTAGTATCGAGTTTAGGGAAGCTTTCTTT. Translating it yields CASSIEFREAFF. The V call is TRBV19, the J call TRBJ1-1, with D uncertain. There are 12 residues in the CDR3. Per the germline V gene, CDR1 is LNHDA and CDR2 is SQIVND (reference sequence). The germline V and J ends were trimmed by 3 bases and 8 bases, with 10 bases remaining between them.